The 3 T cell receptor beta chains below were found in one sample sequenced in a study of T cells in localized non-small cell lung cancer. Profiled with immunoSEQ multiplex PCR; TCRdb holds only in-frame clones, not every one. The table has around 53,000 clones, less than 85% seen once; the top ten hold roughly 4.9%. The sequenced sample was PBMCs, obtained before any cancer treatment. Receptors were obtained from a woman aged 35 to 75 with stage II lung adenocarcinoma.

The chain links TRBV6-5 to TRBJ2-5, with D possibly matching TRBD1 (6 bases). The CDR3 sequence is 14 residues long. The ends were cut back, 3 bases at V and 5 bases at J, with 13 bases in the middle. Germline CDR1 is MNHEY and CDR2 is SVGAGI. The CDR3 is CASSYQGPGETQYF. CDR3 DNA sequence: TGTGCCAGCAGTTATCAGGGGCCGGGTGAGACCCAGTACTTC.

This chain joins TRBV4-1 and TRBJ1-5; 8 bases are shared with TRBD1. The CDR3 length is 17 residues. V shed 3 bases and J 2 bases; nucleotides not matched to a gene: 9. Germline-derived CDR1 and CDR2 are MGHRA and YSYEKL. The CDR3 loop reads CASSHSYGGQGNQPQHF. The CDR3 DNA is TGCGCCAGCAGCCATTCCTACGGGGGACAGGGCAATCAGCCCCAGCATTTT.

V and J are TRBV7-9 and TRBJ1-4; the D is unclear. Germline lookup yields CDR1 SEHNR and CDR2 FQNEAQ (reference sequence). Trimming stripped 3 bases from V and 8 bases from J, with 16 bases between. The CDR3 sequence is 15 residues long. The chain's CDR3 is CASSFPETSGEKLFF. As DNA, the CDR3 is TGTGCCAGCAGCTTCCCGGAGACTTCGGGGGAAAAACTGTTTTTT.